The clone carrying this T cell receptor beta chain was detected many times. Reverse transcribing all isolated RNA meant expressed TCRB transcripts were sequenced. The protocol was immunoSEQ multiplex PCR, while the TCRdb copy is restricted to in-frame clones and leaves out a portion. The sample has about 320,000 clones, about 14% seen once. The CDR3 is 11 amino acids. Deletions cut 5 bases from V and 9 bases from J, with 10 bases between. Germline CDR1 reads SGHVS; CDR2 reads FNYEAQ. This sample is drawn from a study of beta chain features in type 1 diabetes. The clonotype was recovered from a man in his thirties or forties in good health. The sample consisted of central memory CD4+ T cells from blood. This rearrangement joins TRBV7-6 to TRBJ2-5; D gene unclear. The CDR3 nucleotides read TGTGCCAGCAGCCCAGGTCCCTCCCAGTACTTC. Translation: CASSPGPSQYF.